These T cell receptor beta chains were read from a single sample in a study of T-cell reconstitution after alpha-beta-depleted transplantation in children. TCRdb reprocessed the PCR reads with MiXCR, giving one entry per CDR3 protein. The table shows 640,000 or so distinct CDR3 sequences, with around 17% occurring only once. The input for sequencing was PBMCs from the stem cell graft donor, taken from the stem cell graft. The receptor source for this set is a human donor who donated a stem cell graft to a child with acute myeloid leukemia. Both conserved end residues are part of each CDR3. Each record gives: clone size, CDR3 length, V gene, J gene, D gene, CDR3 protein, CDR3 DNA. The D gene is left open where the match is weak. Part of the rows lack a size; the others show once, few, many or a class for expanded clones.

size: few
length: 12
V: TRBV11-1
J: TRBJ2-1
D: NA
CDR3: CASSSQGQGQFF
DNA: TGTGCCAGCAGCTCACAGGGTCAGGGGCAGTTCTTC

size: NA
length: 15
V: TRBV2
J: TRBJ2-3
D: NA
CDR3: CASRGGAEITDTQYF
DNA: TGTGCCAGCAGAGGGGGGGCAGAGATTACAGATACGCAGTATTTT

size: many
length: 12
V: TRBV20-1
J: TRBJ2-5
D: NA
CDR3: CSARPPQETQYF
DNA: TGCAGTGCTAGACCCCCCCAAGAGACCCAGTACTTC

size: many
length: 13
V: TRBV29-1
J: TRBJ2-7
D: TRBD1
CDR3: CSVPDPTGNEQYF
DNA: TGCAGCGTTCCGGACCCGACAGGGAACGAGCAGTACTTC

size: NA
length: 16
V: TRBV5-1
J: TRBJ2-6
D: NA
CDR3: CASSLRVSSGANVLTF
DNA: TGCGCCAGCAGCTTGCGGGTCTCCTCTGGGGCCAACGTCCTGACTTTC

size: NA
length: 15
V: TRBV11-2
J: TRBJ2-5
D: TRBD2
CDR3: CASRRLAGDQETQYF
DNA: TGTGCCAGCAGAAGACTAGCGGGGGATCAAGAGACCCAGTACTTC

size: few
length: 15
V: TRBV12-3/TRBV12-4
J: TRBJ2-3
D: NA
CDR3: CASTRNGPLTDTQYF
DNA: TGTGCCAGCACCCGAAATGGCCCCCTCACAGATACGCAGTATTTT

size: many
length: 13
V: TRBV29-1
J: TRBJ2-7
D: NA
CDR3: CSVGKGISYEQYF
DNA: TGCAGCGTTGGAAAAGGGATCTCCTACGAGCAGTACTTC

size: few
length: 16
V: TRBV7-6
J: TRBJ2-2
D: TRBD1
CDR3: CASSLMGQSLTGELFF
DNA: TGTGCCAGCAGCTTAATGGGACAGAGCCTCACCGGGGAGCTGTTTTTT

size: many
length: 10
V: TRBV7-9
J: TRBJ1-1
D: NA
CDR3: CASSLEGPTF
DNA: TGTGCCAGCAGCTTAGAGGGGCCCACCTTT

size: few
length: 15
V: TRBV10-3
J: TRBJ2-7
D: NA
CDR3: CAISDEGPTSYEQYF
DNA: TGTGCCATCAGTGATGAGGGCCCCACCTCCTACGAGCAGTACTTC

size: NA
length: 14
V: TRBV11-2
J: TRBJ2-3
D: NA
CDR3: CASSSRRSTDTQYF
DNA: TGTGCCAGCAGCAGCCGACGGAGCACAGATACGCAGTATTTT

size: many
length: 14
V: TRBV6-2/TRBV6-3
J: TRBJ1-6
D: NA
CDR3: CASTVELYNSPLHF
DNA: TGTGCCAGCACCGTGGAACTGTATAATTCACCCCTCCACTTT

size: few
length: 15
V: TRBV5-6
J: TRBJ2-2
D: NA
CDR3: CASSLVARETGELFF
DNA: TGTGCCAGCAGCTTGGTAGCCAGGGAGACCGGGGAGCTGTTTTTT

size: NA
length: 16
V: TRBV21-1
J: TRBJ2-7
D: NA
CDR3: CASSKSRTPRTYEQYF
DNA: TGTGCCAGCAGCAAATCTAGGACACCGCGCACCTACGAGCAGTACTTC

size: many
length: 14
V: TRBV7-9
J: TRBJ1-3
D: NA
CDR3: CASSLRSSGNTIYF
DNA: TGTGCCAGCAGCTTAAGGAGCTCTGGAAACACCATATATTTT

size: many
length: 13
V: TRBV20-1
J: TRBJ1-5
D: NA
CDR3: CSARDGARQPQHF
DNA: TGCAGTGCTAGAGATGGGGCAAGGCAGCCCCAGCATTTT

size: many
length: 15
V: TRBV12-3/TRBV12-4
J: TRBJ1-5
D: NA
CDR3: CASSLGRYDNQPQHF
DNA: TGTGCCAGCAGTTTGGGGAGATATGACAATCAGCCCCAGCATTTT

size: NA
length: 15
V: TRBV3-1
J: TRBJ1-1
D: NA
CDR3: CASSFSGVMNTEAFF
DNA: TGTGCCAGCAGCTTTTCAGGGGTTATGAACACTGAAGCTTTCTTT

size: many
length: 13
V: TRBV5-6
J: TRBJ1-6
D: NA
CDR3: CASSLDPGSPLHF
DNA: TGTGCCAGCAGCCTTGATCCAGGGTCACCCCTCCACTTT

size: few
length: 14
V: TRBV12-3/TRBV12-4
J: TRBJ2-7
D: NA
CDR3: CASSLADSSYEQYF
DNA: TGTGCCAGCAGTTTAGCGGACAGCTCCTACGAGCAGTACTTC

size: many
length: 15
V: TRBV20-1
J: TRBJ1-1
D: NA
CDR3: CSARFLGQMNTEAFF
DNA: TGCAGTGCTAGGTTCCTAGGGCAGATGAACACTGAAGCTTTCTTT

size: few
length: 15
V: TRBV6-1
J: TRBJ2-2
D: NA
CDR3: CASSAPSRVPGELFF
DNA: TGTGCCAGCAGTGCGCCTTCCCGGGTCCCCGGGGAGCTGTTTTTT

size: once
length: 14
V: TRBV6-5
J: TRBJ1-5
D: NA
CDR3: CASSYIGAYQPQHF
DNA: TGTGCCAGCAGTTACATCGGGGCCTATCAGCCCCAGCATTTT

size: NA
length: 12
V: TRBV11-2
J: TRBJ1-2
D: NA
CDR3: CASSRTGEGYTF
DNA: TGTGCCAGCAGCCGGACGGGGGAAGGCTACACCTTC

size: few
length: 14
V: TRBV6-1
J: TRBJ1-1
D: NA
CDR3: CASQRITANTEAFF
DNA: TGTGCCAGCCAAAGAATTACAGCGAACACTGAAGCTTTCTTT

size: many
length: 13
V: TRBV5-1
J: TRBJ1-1
D: NA
CDR3: CASSLNRVTEAFF
DNA: TGCGCCAGCAGCTTAAACAGGGTTACTGAAGCTTTCTTT

size: NA
length: 15
V: TRBV7-9
J: TRBJ2-3
D: TRBD1
CDR3: CASSLAGTGGYTQYF
DNA: TGTGCCAGCAGCTTAGCCGGGACAGGGGGCTATACGCAGTATTTT

size: NA
length: 15
V: TRBV19
J: TRBJ2-3
D: TRBD2
CDR3: CASQKGLAQRGTQYF
DNA: TGTGCCAGTCAGAAGGGACTAGCTCAGAGGGGTACGCAGTATTTT

size: NA
length: 15
V: TRBV20-1
J: TRBJ2-7
D: TRBD1
CDR3: CSARTRTGYSYEQYF
DNA: TGCAGTGCTAGAACAAGGACAGGTTACTCCTACGAGCAGTACTTC

size: many
length: 19
V: TRBV6-5
J: TRBJ2-1
D: TRBD2
CDR3: CASSYGRLAGSSPGNEQFF
DNA: TGTGCCAGCAGTTACGGTCGACTAGCTGGGTCATCTCCGGGCAATGAGCAGTTCTTC

size: NA
length: 15
V: TRBV20-1
J: TRBJ2-1
D: NA
CDR3: CSASDRKAAINEQFF
DNA: TGCAGTGCTAGCGATCGGAAAGCGGCAATCAATGAGCAGTTCTTC